This T cell receptor beta chain was recovered during a study of OX40 agonist ivuxolimab in advanced cancers. Study information: Intravenous ivuxolimab was administered to patients every 2 weeks at 0.01 to 10 mg/kg. Patients enrolled in dose escalation were diagnosed with hepatocellular carcinoma, melanoma, renal cell or head and neck cancer. Study conclusions and caveats: Researchers did not establish what antigens the expanded peripheral T cells target.

In the case of this clone: What it binds is not known. The sample holds other DNA sequences that translate to the same CDR3.

The repertoire was sequenced with immunoSEQ multiplex PCR; TCRdb's copy has only in-frame clones and lacks some. Among fewer than 85,000 clones listed, approximately 87% were seen once. V shed 0 bases and J shed 4 bases, with 12 bases lying between them. The CDR3 is 15 residues long. Germline V CDR1 and CDR2: LNHNV, YYDKDF (reference sequence). Samples of blood were obtained at baseline, on cycle 4 day 1, and on cycle 7 day 1. The material sequenced was CD4+ or CD8+ T cells sorted from blood, taken in a trial of the OX40 agonist ivuxolimab. The chain is built from TRBV15 and TRBJ1-1; weak D call: TRBD1 (5 bases). This sequence was found in an adult with an advanced solid tumor such as melanoma, head and neck, liver or kidney cancer. The CDR3 here is CATSRDQLGGTEAFF. CDR3 DNA sequence: TGTGCCACCAGCAGAGATCAGCTCGGGGGCACTGAAGCTTTCTTT.